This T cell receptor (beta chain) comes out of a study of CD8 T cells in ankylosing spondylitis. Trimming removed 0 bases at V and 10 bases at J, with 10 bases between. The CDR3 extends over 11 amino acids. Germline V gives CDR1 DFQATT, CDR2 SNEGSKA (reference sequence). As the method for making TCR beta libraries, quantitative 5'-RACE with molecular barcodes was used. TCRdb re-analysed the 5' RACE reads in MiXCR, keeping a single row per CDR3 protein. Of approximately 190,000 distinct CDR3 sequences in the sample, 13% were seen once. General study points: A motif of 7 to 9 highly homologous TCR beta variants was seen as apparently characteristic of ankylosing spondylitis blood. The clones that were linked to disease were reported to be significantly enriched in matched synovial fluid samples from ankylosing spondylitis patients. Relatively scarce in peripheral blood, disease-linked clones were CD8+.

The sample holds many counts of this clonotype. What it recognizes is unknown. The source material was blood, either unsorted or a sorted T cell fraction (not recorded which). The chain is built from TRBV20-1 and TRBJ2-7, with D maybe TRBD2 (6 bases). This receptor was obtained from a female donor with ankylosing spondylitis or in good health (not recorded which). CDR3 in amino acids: CSARDVAVQYF. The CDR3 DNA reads TGCAGTGCTAGAGATGTAGCGGTACAGTACTTC.